A selection of T cell receptor beta chains follows, all from one sample in a study of cytomegalovirus exposure and HLA in healthy donors. Here immunoSEQ multiplex PCR was the method, and the copy in TCRdb shows in-frame clones only, minus some. In the table there are around 220,000 clones, over 80% of which are singletons. Sample: PBMCs. The receptors here all came from a woman in her 30s in good health and CMV-seropositive. Both conserved end residues are part of each CDR3. D genes are given only for firm matches. Where a row states a size, it is once, few, many or the class of an expanded clone; other rows omit it.

.	TRBV4-2	TRBJ2-7	TRBD2	CASRLLAGGNYEQYF	TGTGCCAGCCGATTACTAGCGGGAGGCAACTACGAGCAGTACTTC
.	TRBV6-1	TRBJ2-1	.	CASRYNEQFF	TGTGCCAGCAGGTACAATGAGCAGTTCTTC
.	TRBV7-9	TRBJ2-2	.	CASNSPAGELFF	TGTGCCAGCAACTCCCCGGCCGGGGAGCTGTTTTTT
once	TRBV7-8	TRBJ2-6	.	CASSLEGYSGANVLTF	TGTGCCAGCAGCTTAGAGGGATACTCTGGGGCCAACGTCCTGACTTTC
.	TRBV4-3	TRBJ2-1	.	CASSQGLATEQFF	TGCGCCAGCAGCCAAGGTCTAGCGACCGAGCAGTTCTTC
.	TRBV7-6	TRBJ2-5	.	CASSPNPRETQYF	TGTGCCAGCAGCCCCAACCCCCGGGAGACCCAGTACTTC
.	TRBV30	TRBJ2-7	.	CAWRLSYEQYF	TGTGCCTGGAGGCTCTCCTACGAGCAGTACTTC
.	TRBV9	TRBJ2-7	.	CASSGRDTSYEQYF	TGTGCCAGCAGCGGCCGGGACACTTCTTACGAGCAGTACTTC
.	TRBV9	TRBJ2-1	.	CASSAYATGSSYNEQFF	TGTGCCAGCAGCGCCTACGCTACTGGGTCGTCCTACAATGAGCAGTTCTTC
few	TRBV27	TRBJ1-1	.	CASKRRVNTEAFF	TGTGCCAGCAAGAGGCGGGTGAACACTGAAGCTTTCTTT
.	TRBV4-1	TRBJ2-5	TRBD2	CASSQERSSGKETQYF	TGCGCCAGCAGCCAAGAGAGGTCTAGCGGAAAAGAGACCCAGTACTTC
.	TRBV30	TRBJ2-5	.	CAWKWPVRVQETQYF	TGTGCCTGGAAATGGCCGGTGAGGGTCCAAGAGACCCAGTACTTC
.	TRBV14	TRBJ2-7	.	CASSHLVQPPYEQYF	TGTGCCAGCAGCCACTTAGTCCAGCCGCCCTACGAGCAGTACTTC
.	TRBV5-1	TRBJ1-2	.	CASQPMGREGVEGYTF	TGCGCCAGCCAACCGATGGGGAGGGAAGGAGTTGAAGGCTACACCTTC
.	TRBV9	TRBJ1-1	.	CASSVVLNTEAFF	TGTGCCAGCAGCGTAGTCCTGAACACTGAAGCTTTCTTT
.	TRBV12-5	TRBJ1-2	TRBD1	CASGLVLGTGTGNGYTF	TGTGCTAGTGGTTTGGTACTCGGTACCGGGACAGGGAATGGCTACACCTTC
.	TRBV11-1	TRBJ2-5	.	CASSPRGQETQYF	TGTGCCAGCAGCCCACGGGGGCAAGAGACCCAGTACTTC
.	TRBV30	TRBJ2-7	.	CAWSVGRPYEQYF	TGTGCCTGGAGTGTAGGCAGGCCCTACGAGCAGTACTTC
.	TRBV27	TRBJ1-2	.	CASSLSGTSRHTF	TGTGCCAGCAGTTTATCGGGGACATCCAGGCACACCTTC
once	TRBV7-2	TRBJ1-4	.	CASSLGPEGVREKLFF	TGTGCCAGCAGCTTAGGCCCCGAGGGGGTGCGGGAAAAACTGTTTTTT
.	TRBV7-6	TRBJ2-7	.	CASSLGYLRGQYF	TGTGCCAGCAGCTTAGGATACCTTCGAGGGCAGTACTTC
.	TRBV5-4	TRBJ2-7	.	CASSPRGVYEQYF	TGTGCCAGCAGCCCGAGAGGGGTCTACGAGCAGTACTTC
.	TRBV7-3	TRBJ2-3	TRBD2	CASSENSGSGADTQYF	TGTGCCAGCAGCGAAAATAGCGGGAGCGGCGCAGATACGCAGTATTTT
.	TRBV20-1	TRBJ1-2	.	CSANRGYTF	TGCAGTGCTAACCGTGGCTACACCTTC
.	TRBV20-1	TRBJ1-2	.	CSASGGYGYTF	TGCAGTGCTAGCGGGGGTTATGGCTACACCTTC
.	TRBV10-3	TRBJ1-5	.	CAISESVGGSNQPQHF	TGTGCCATCAGTGAGTCGGTAGGGGGGAGCAATCAGCCCCAGCATTTT